Given below is one T cell receptor (beta chain) in context. Its antigen remains unknown. This entry is derived from a study of cytomegalovirus exposure and HLA in healthy donors. Study in general: HLA-typed donors contributed some 85 million unique TCRs, which were held in an early data release.

Study results and caveats: Listed as cytomegalovirus-associated were 170 or so TCR beta chains. Later analysis identified several of the most significant clusters that appeared linked to common viral pathogens.

The primer mix had 60 Vbeta and 13 Jbeta primers. Assay used: immunoSEQ multiplex PCR; TCRdb lists only in-frame clones, some missing. The table has about 80,000 clones, 62% seen once. This clonotype was sampled from a male donor in good health and CMV-seropositive. Sequencing input: PBMCs.

CDR3 loop: CSVGESSGNTIYF. The CDR3 DNA reads TGCAGCGTTGGCGAAAGCTCTGGAAACACCATATATTTT. The chain has TRBV29-1 and TRBJ1-3, with D unresolved. Between the trimmed V and J ends, which lost 4 bases and 0 bases, there was a span of 7 bases. The CDR3 contains 13 residues. Germline CDR1 and CDR2: SQVTM and ANQGSEA. Supplemented by reference TRBV29-1 and TRBJ1-3, the full variable domain reads SAVISQKPSRDICQRGTSLTIQCQVDSQVTMMFWYRQQPGQSLTLIATANQGSEATYESGFVIDKFPISRPNLTFSTLTVSNMSPEDSSIYLCSVGESSGNTIYFGEGSWLTVV.